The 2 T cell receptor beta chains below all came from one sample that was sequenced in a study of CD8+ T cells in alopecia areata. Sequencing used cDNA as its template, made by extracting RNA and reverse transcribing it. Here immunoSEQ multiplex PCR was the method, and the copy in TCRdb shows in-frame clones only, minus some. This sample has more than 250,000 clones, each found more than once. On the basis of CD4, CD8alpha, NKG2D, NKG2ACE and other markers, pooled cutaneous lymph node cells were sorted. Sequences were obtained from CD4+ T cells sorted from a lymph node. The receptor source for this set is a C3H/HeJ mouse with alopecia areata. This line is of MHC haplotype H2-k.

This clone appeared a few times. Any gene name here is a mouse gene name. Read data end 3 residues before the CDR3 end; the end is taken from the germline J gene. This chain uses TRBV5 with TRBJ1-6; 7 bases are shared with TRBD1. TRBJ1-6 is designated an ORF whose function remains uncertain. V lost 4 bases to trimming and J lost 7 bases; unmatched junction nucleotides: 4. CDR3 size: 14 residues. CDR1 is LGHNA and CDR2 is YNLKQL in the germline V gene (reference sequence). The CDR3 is CASSRQGGNSPLYF. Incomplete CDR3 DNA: TGTGCCAGCAGCCGACAGGGAGGGAATTCGCCC.

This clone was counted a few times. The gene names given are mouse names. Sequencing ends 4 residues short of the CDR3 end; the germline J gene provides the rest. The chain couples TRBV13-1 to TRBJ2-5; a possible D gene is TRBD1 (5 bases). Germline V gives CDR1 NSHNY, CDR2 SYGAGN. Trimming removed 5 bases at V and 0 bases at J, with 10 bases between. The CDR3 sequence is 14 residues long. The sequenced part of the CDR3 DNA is TGTGCCAGCAGAATGACAGTTAACCAAGAC. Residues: CASRMTVNQD. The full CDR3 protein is CASRMTVNQDTQYF.